These T cell receptor beta chains were read from a single sample in a study of Ad26.COV2.S vaccination and SARS-CoV-2 variants. Sequenced by immunoSEQ multiplex PCR; TCRdb stores in-frame clones only, minus some. This sample has some 330,000 clones, with 90% found just once. The sequences come from peripheral blood, collected in a trial of Ad26.COV2.S vaccine versus placebo. These TCRs come from a person between 18 and 59 years old who received the Ad26.COV2.S COVID-19 vaccine or a placebo. Each CDR3 is given without its conserved first and last residue. D genes are given only for firm matches.

v_call,d_call,cdr3_aa
TRBV4-1,TRBD2,ASSPSGSSYNEQF
TRBV10-3,TRBD1,AIGQGGGYSNQPQH
TRBV5-1,TRBD1,ASSRTGSQDLPQH
TRBV7-2,NA,ASSRRGTTYEQY
TRBV27,NA,ASSLGSNTGELF
TRBV19,TRBD2,ASSMASGTSGGAHYEQY
TRBV6-5,TRBD2,ASRPSSGGDTQY
TRBV30,TRBD2,AWSVWRRTSGRNNEQF
TRBV10-3,TRBD1,AISVQGGNTEAF
TRBV27,NA,ASSLGGSGYQPQH
TRBV4-1,TRBD2,ASSQDPGGRETQY
TRBV9,TRBD1,ASSVGQLNSPLH
TRBV5-1,TRBD1,ASSPQGNKNIQY
TRBV19,NA,ASSDSSSNQPQH
TRBV10-3,NA,AISRTDHRGEQY
TRBV7-9,NA,ASSITGFGGYT
TRBV9,TRBD1,ASSPGTGNVVIGNEQF
TRBV5-4,NA,ASKPGTANEKLF
TRBV7-8,NA,ASSLERETQY
TRBV18,NA,ASSPPSGDGNEQF
TRBV7-3,TRBD2,ASSRDYSSYNEQF
TRBV4-3,NA,ASSQEVGTGASNEQF
TRBV6-2/TRBV6-3,NA,ASSRPGRAEAF
TRBV5-1,TRBD1,ASSLGQGVGNTIY
TRBV7-8,NA,ASSLAAGLYGYT
TRBV19,NA,ASSFAATNEKLF
TRBV2,NA,ASRVGGNVGGEQF
TRBV7-6,NA,ASSPGWKGDYGYT
TRBV27,NA,ASSATVTTNEKLF
TRBV5-1,NA,ASSRGFGYT
TRBV13,NA,ASSLLGGVKGNEQF
TRBV4-3,NA,ASSQEGVGVYNEQF
TRBV4-2,NA,ASSQESDKPQH
TRBV5-4,TRBD1,ASSPTGVQETQY
TRBV18,NA,ASSPLQGVLDTEAF
TRBV7-6,NA,ASSLGPQGRDISGANVLT